The 16 T cell receptor beta chains below come from one sample, sequenced in a study of cytomegalovirus exposure and HLA in healthy donors. PCR employed 60 Vbeta and 13 Jbeta primers. Data came from immunoSEQ multiplex PCR; TCRdb stores just in-frame clones and leaves some out. Seen here are roughly 43,000 clones, 70% to 85% observed once, and the top ten hold approximately 1.4%. Sequenced material: PBMCs. Receptors originate from a man between 25 and 39 years old in good health and CMV-seronegative.

The gene calls are TRBV4-3 and TRBJ1-6, with D possibly being TRBD1 (5 bases). Germline lookup yields CDR1 LGHNA and CDR2 YSLEER. The V end lost 0 bases, the J end lost 8 bases, and 17 bases lay between the germline ends. This CDR3 spans 17 amino acids. CDR3 coding DNA: TGCGCCAGCAGCCAAGAGGCAGGGAACCCCTTTTATTCACCCCTCCACTTT. This translates into CASSQEAGNPFYSPLHF.

This sequence joins TRBV20-1 and TRBJ1-2; D is undetermined. There are 11 residues in the CDR3. V was cut by 2 bases and J by 5 bases, with 6 bases left in between. Germline CDR1 is DFQATT and CDR2 is SNEGSKA (reference sequence). The CDR3 sequence: CSARYGYGYTF. CDR3 in DNA: TGCAGTGCTAGATACGGGTATGGCTACACCTTC.

V usage is TRBV6-6 and J usage is TRBJ1-5; TRBD1 matches 8 bases. CDR3 length equals 15 residues. Trimming at V came to 5 bases and at J to 4 bases, leaving 7 bases not matched to a gene. Germline V gene data show CDR1 as MNHNY and CDR2 as SVGAGI (reference sequence). Here the CDR3 DNA reads TGTGCCAGCAGTGGCGGACAGGGTCCTAATCAGCCCCAGCATTTT. Amino acids: CASSGGQGPNQPQHF.

The V and J genes are TRBV29-1 and TRBJ2-7, with TRBD2 matching 9 bases. Per the germline V gene, CDR1 is SQVTM and CDR2 is ANQGSEA. The J segment lost 4 bases and the V segment lost 3 bases, leaving 10 bases of the junction unmatched. CDR3 length: 15 residues. CDR3 protein: CSVDPVASGTYEQYF. DNA for the CDR3: TGCAGCGTTGACCCCGTTGCTAGCGGGACATACGAGCAGTACTTC.

The chain is built from TRBV15 and TRBJ2-1, with D possibly being TRBD1 (6 bases). Per the germline V gene, CDR1 is LNHNV and CDR2 is YYDKDF (reference sequence). V dropped 2 bases and J dropped 7 bases, with 12 bases sitting between them. The CDR3 is 14 residues long. CDR3 protein: CATSRQGRGNEQFF. DNA for the CDR3: TGTGCCACCAGCAGACAGGGGAGAGGAAATGAGCAGTTCTTC.

This chain uses TRBV29-1 with TRBJ2-1; maybe TRBD2 (6 bases). Trimming took off 3 bases at V and 0 bases at J, with 9 bases between the two ends. Germline V CDR1 and CDR2: SQVTM, ANQGSEA. The CDR3 covers 14 residues. The CDR3 is CSVDRGSSYNEQFF. The CDR3 coding sequence is TGCAGCGTTGATCGGGGGAGCTCCTACAATGAGCAGTTCTTC.

The V and J genes are TRBV27 and TRBJ2-6, with 7 positions matching TRBD1. V lost 5 bases, J lost 0 bases, and 10 bases stayed unmatched. This CDR3 is 18 amino acids long. The V gene's germline CDR1 is MNHEY and CDR2 SMNVEV (reference sequence). The CDR3 sequence is CASSPWTGSVSGANVLTF. The CDR3 nucleotides read TGTGCCAGCAGTCCTTGGACAGGATCGGTCTCTGGGGCCAACGTCCTGACTTTC. Together with reference TRBV27 and TRBJ2-6, the CDR3 gives the full variable domain: EAQVTQNPRYLITVTGKKLTVTCSQNMNHEYMSWYRQDPGLGLRQIYYSMNVEVTDKGDVPEGYKVSRKEKRNFPLILESPSPNQTSLYFCASSPWTGSVSGANVLTFGAGSRLTVL.

The CDR3 loop is CASSPPREDTQYF. The CDR3 DNA sequence: TGTGCCAGCAGCCCACCACGCGAAGATACGCAGTATTTT. The rearrangement links TRBV7-8 to TRBJ2-3; D not certain. The germline V gene encodes CDR1 SGHVS and CDR2 FQNEAQ. V dropped 5 bases and J dropped 5 bases, with 11 bases sitting between them. This CDR3 comprises 13 residues.

J is TRBJ2-2 and V is TRBV7-9; D unresolved. Trimming removed 7 bases from V and 9 bases from J, with 15 bases in between. There are 13 residues in the CDR3. Germline-derived CDR1 and CDR2 are SEHNR and FQNEAQ (reference sequence). The CDR3 DNA is TGTGCCAGCATTGGAGCCGTTACCAGGGAGCTGTTTTTT. The encoded protein is CASIGAVTRELFF.

The J gene is TRBJ1-4, the V gene TRBV6-1; D may be TRBD1 (6 bases). Germline CDR1 and CDR2: MNHNS and SASEGT. The CDR3 length is 13 residues. The CDR3 DNA reads as TGTGCGTTAAACGAGGGGGTTAATGAAAAACTGTTTTTT. This translates into CALNEGVNEKLFF.

This clone was recorded only once. V gene TRBV29-1 combines with J gene TRBJ1-4; perhaps TRBD1 as D (6 bases). The CDR3 length is 15 residues. Germline V gene sequence: CDR1 SQVTM, CDR2 ANQGSEA. V lost 8 bases to trimming and J lost 5 bases, with 21 bases between them. The CDR3 sequence is CSFAQRDIGNEKLFF. CDR3 DNA sequence: TGCAGCTTTGCACAACGGGACATTGGGAATGAAAAACTGTTTTTT. Supplemented by reference TRBV29-1 and TRBJ1-4, the full variable domain reads SAVISQKPSRDICQRGTSLTIQCQVDSQVTMMFWYRQQPGQSLTLIATANQGSEATYESGFVIDKFPISRPNLTFSTLTVSNMSPEDSSIYLCSFAQRDIGNEKLFFGSGTQLSVL.

There are a few counts of this clone. The chain combines TRBV27 with TRBJ1-5; a possible D gene is TRBD1 (5 bases). V lost 3 bases and J 5 bases, leaving 11 bases between the germline ends. Germline V gives CDR1 MNHEY, CDR2 SMNVEV (reference sequence). The CDR3 has 14 residues. The CDR3 here is CASSFPRDDQPQHF. The CDR3 region has the DNA TGTGCCAGCAGTTTCCCCAGGGATGATCAGCCCCAGCATTTT.

V gene TRBV27 combines with J gene TRBJ2-7, with D possibly being TRBD2 (6 bases). Per germline, CDR1 MNHEY and CDR2 SMNVEV (reference sequence). V was trimmed by 2 bases and J by 6 bases, leaving 11 bases between them. The CDR3 loop spans 13 amino acids. CDR3 bases: TGTGCCAGCAGTTTAAATGAGGGAGGCGAGCAGTACTTC. This encodes CASSLNEGGEQYF.

The rearrangement links TRBV5-4 to TRBJ2-2, with D perhaps TRBD2 (5 bases). The CDR3 extends over 14 amino acids. V was shortened by 4 bases and J by 1 base, with 8 bases between the two germline ends. The germline V gene encodes CDR1 SGHNT and CDR2 YYREEE (reference sequence). CDR3 amino acids: CASSPTRNTGELFF. The CDR3 nucleotides read TGTGCCAGCAGCCCCACTAGGAACACCGGGGAGCTGTTTTTT.

This chain connects TRBV5-1 to TRBJ2-3; D remains unclear. This CDR3 region has 13 residues. Germline CDR1 SGHRS, CDR2 YFSETQ. V dropped 1 base and J dropped 4 bases, with 7 bases sitting between them. CDR3 DNA: TGCGCCAGCAGCTTGTTGACTTCAGATACGCAGTATTTT. Translation: CASSLLTSDTQYF.

This clone was detected once. The CDR3 DNA reads TGCGCCAGCAGCCAAGAGGGACTAGCGGGGTACAATGAGCAGTTCTTC. This translates into CASSQEGLAGYNEQFF. The chain combines TRBV4-1 with TRBJ2-1; 13 bases map to TRBD2. Germline V lookup: CDR1 MGHRA, CDR2 YSYEKL. This CDR3 comprises 16 residues. J gave up 4 bases and V 0 bases, and 0 bases lay outside the gene matches.